Given below is one T cell receptor (beta chain) in context. Germline V gene data show CDR1 as SEHNR and CDR2 as FQNEAQ (reference sequence). With 5 bases removed from V and 6 bases from J, the gap between germline ends came to 10 bases. The CDR3 consists of 13 residues. The data originate from a study of shared T cell receptors in the human thymus. Sequencing used immunoSEQ multiplex PCR; TCRdb keeps in-frame clones, though not all of them. Among about 660,000 clones listed, over 75% were seen once. The same sample was also studied in work on human thymus T cells. That source adds: Resections removed during corrective heart surgery provided the thymus tissue used. Gene usage (both V and J) appeared biased in thymic and blood repertoires. Related research described strongly overlapping thymic repertoires in unrelated people.

The specimen was thymocytes. The V gene is TRBV7-9, the J gene TRBJ2-2; perhaps TRBD1 as D (6 bases). This clonotype was sampled from a boy in the first two years of life with a congenital heart defect. The CDR3 loop reads CASSTQGSGELFF. CDR3 nucleotides: TGTGCCAGCAGCACACAGGGCTCCGGGGAGCTGTTTTTT.